This T cell receptor beta chain was recovered during a study of blood T cell repertoires in COVID-19. The ends lost 5 bases at V and 0 bases at J; junction bases unmatched: 6. This CDR3 has 15 amino acids. Germline-derived CDR1 and CDR2 are MNHEY and SMNVEV (reference sequence). Per the study methods: Using reference gene primer amplification, nucleated cell counts were estimated. The assay was immunoSEQ multiplex PCR, and TCRdb's table has in-frame clones only and misses some. V and J calls and clone size come straight from that table; D and trimming were deduced from the DNA. The top ten clones hold 4% to 5.5% of a sample with 100,000 to 130,000 clones, around 80% of them seen once.

This clonotype was obtained from a man in his 70s with acute or convalescent COVID-19. The sequencing input was peripheral blood. V gene TRBV27 combines with J gene TRBJ2-7; 8 nucleotides agree with TRBD1. The CDR3 protein is CASSPRTGLSYEQYF. DNA for the CDR3: TGTGCCAGCAGTCCCCGGACAGGGCTCTCCTACGAGCAGTACTTC.